These T cell receptor beta chains were read from a single sample in a study of OX40 agonist ivuxolimab in advanced cancers. Profiled with immunoSEQ multiplex PCR; TCRdb holds only in-frame clones, not every one. The sample holds about 68,000 clones, about 79% seen once. The specimen was CD4+ or CD8+ T cells sorted from blood, collected in a trial of the OX40 agonist ivuxolimab. The receptors shown here come from an adult with an advanced solid tumor such as melanoma, head and neck, liver or kidney cancer. Both conserved end residues are part of each CDR3. Fields, in order: V gene, CDR3 length, J gene, clone size, D gene, CDR3 protein, CDR3 DNA. A D gene is named only where the DNA matches it firmly. Where a row states a size, it is once, few, many or the class of an expanded clone; other rows omit it.

>TRBV7-9|16|TRBJ2-7|NA|TRBD2
CASSPPTSGRAYEQYF
TGTGCCAGCAGCCCGCCAACTAGCGGGAGGGCCTACGAGCAGTACTTC
>TRBV6-1|15|TRBJ1-2|NA|NA
CASSESAGTGYGYTF
TGTGCCAGCAGTGAATCAGCAGGGACCGGCTATGGCTACACCTTC
>TRBV5-1|14|TRBJ2-1|NA|TRBD2
CASSESGTGNEQFF
TGCGCCAGCAGCGAGAGCGGGACTGGCAATGAGCAGTTCTTC
>TRBV2|13|TRBJ2-7|NA|NA
CASSEGNDGEQYF
TGTGCCAGCAGTGAAGGGAACGACGGCGAGCAGTACTTC
>TRBV2|13|TRBJ2-3|NA|NA
CASSRLVTDTQYF
TGTGCCAGCAGCCGACTAGTAACAGATACGCAGTATTTT
>TRBV2|14|TRBJ1-3|NA|NA
CASSEGAGGNTIYF
TGTGCCAGCAGTGAAGGGGCAGGGGGAAACACCATATATTTT
>TRBV28|15|TRBJ2-1|NA|NA
CASWGSGVDYNEQFF
TGTGCCAGCTGGGGGTCCGGGGTAGACTACAATGAGCAGTTCTTC
>TRBV6-5|12|TRBJ2-1|NA|NA
CASRDTQRAQFF
TGTGCCAGCCGGGACACCCAACGGGCGCAGTTCTTC
>TRBV7-9|15|TRBJ2-6|NA|NA
CASSRGVAGANVLTF
TGTGCCAGCAGCCGAGGGGTAGCGGGGGCCAACGTCCTGACTTTC
>TRBV7-9|16|TRBJ2-2|NA|NA
CASSLAGGRGTGELFF
TGTGCCAGCAGCTTAGCGGGAGGCCGGGGAACCGGGGAGCTGTTTTTT
>TRBV28|18|TRBJ2-3|once|TRBD2
CASSLWASRAGVSDTQYF
TGTGCCAGCAGTTTATGGGCTTCGAGAGCGGGAGTGTCAGATACGCAGTATTTT
>TRBV11-2|15|TRBJ2-7|NA|NA
CASSLDLGITYEQYF
TGTGCCAGCAGCTTAGATCTGGGGATTACCTACGAGCAGTACTTC
>TRBV19|11|TRBJ1-5|NA|NA
CASSNEGPQHF
TGTGCCAGTAGTAATGAGGGGCCCCAGCATTTT